This note documents a single TCR beta chain sequence. This sample is drawn from a study of blood T cell repertoires in COVID-19. Study-level background: COVID-19 samples from acute and convalescent phases originated in the United States, Italy and Spain.

The assay was immunoSEQ multiplex PCR, and TCRdb's table has in-frame clones only and misses some. The table has roughly 100,000 clones, 71% seen once. This CDR3 is 16 amino acids long. The germline V gene encodes CDR1 LNHDA and CDR2 SQIVND (reference sequence). V was pared by 1 base and J by 8 bases, with 17 bases between. The sequence was obtained from a human donor with acute or convalescent COVID-19. The donor label of this sample is uncertain. The chain joins TRBV19 to TRBJ1-4; a weak D match, TRBD1 (5 bases). The sample consisted of peripheral blood. The CDR3 loop is CASSIAPGLLKEKLFF. The CDR3 DNA follows: TGTGCCAGTAGTATAGCACCGGGACTTCTAAAAGAAAAACTGTTTTTT. Supplemented by reference TRBV19 and TRBJ1-4, the full variable domain reads DGGITQSPKYLFRKEGQNVTLSCEQNLNHDAMYWYRQDPGQGLRLIYYSQIVNDFQKGDIAEGYSVSREKKESFPLTVTSAQKNPTAFYLCASSIAPGLLKEKLFFGSGTQLSVL.